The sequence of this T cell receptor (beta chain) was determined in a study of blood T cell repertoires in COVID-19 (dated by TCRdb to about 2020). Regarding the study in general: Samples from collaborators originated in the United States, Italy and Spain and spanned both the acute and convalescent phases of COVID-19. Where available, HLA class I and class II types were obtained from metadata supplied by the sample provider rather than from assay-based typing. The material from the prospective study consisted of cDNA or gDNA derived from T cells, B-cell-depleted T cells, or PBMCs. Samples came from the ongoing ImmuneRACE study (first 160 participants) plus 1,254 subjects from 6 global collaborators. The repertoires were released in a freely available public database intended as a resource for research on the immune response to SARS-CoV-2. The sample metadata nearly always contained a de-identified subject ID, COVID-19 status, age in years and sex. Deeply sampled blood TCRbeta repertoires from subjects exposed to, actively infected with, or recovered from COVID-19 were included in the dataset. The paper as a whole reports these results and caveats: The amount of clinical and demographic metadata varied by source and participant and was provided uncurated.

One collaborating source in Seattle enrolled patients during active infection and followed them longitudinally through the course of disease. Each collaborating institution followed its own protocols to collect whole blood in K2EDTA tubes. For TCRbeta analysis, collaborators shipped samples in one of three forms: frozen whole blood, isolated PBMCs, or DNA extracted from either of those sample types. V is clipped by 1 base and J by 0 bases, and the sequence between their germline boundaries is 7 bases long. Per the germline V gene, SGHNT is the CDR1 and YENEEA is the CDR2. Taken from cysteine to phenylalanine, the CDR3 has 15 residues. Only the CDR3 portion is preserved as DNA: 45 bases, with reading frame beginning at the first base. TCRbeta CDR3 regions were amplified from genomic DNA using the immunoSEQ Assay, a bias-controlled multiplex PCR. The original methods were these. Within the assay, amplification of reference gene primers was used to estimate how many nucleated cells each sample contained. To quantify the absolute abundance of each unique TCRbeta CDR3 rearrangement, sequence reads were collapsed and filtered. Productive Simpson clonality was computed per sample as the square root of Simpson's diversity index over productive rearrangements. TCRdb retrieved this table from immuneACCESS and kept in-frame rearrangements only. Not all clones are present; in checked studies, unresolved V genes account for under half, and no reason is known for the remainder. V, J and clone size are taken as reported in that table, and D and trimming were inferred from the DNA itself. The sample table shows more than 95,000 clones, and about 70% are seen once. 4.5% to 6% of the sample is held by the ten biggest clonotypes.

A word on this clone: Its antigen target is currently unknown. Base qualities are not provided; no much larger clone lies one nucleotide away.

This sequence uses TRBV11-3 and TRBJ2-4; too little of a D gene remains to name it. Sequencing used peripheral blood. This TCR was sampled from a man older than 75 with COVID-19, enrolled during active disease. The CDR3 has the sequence CASSLGGVAKNIQYF. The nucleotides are TGTGCCAGCAGCTTAGGAGGCGTAGCCAAAAACATTCAGTACTTC.